This T cell receptor (beta chain) was observed in a study of blood T cell repertoires in COVID-19. Looking at the study overall: COVID-19 samples from acute and convalescent phases originated in the United States, Italy and Spain.

The CDR3 loop spans 15 amino acids. Germline CDR1 and CDR2: LNHDA and SQIVND (reference sequence). Trimming shortened V by 0 bases and J by 3 bases, and 9 bases separated the two germline ends. This clone was picked up one time. Assay: immunoSEQ multiplex PCR; the TCRdb copy retains only in-frame clones and omits some. The sample contains about 140,000 clones, 80% of which appear only once. The chain has TRBV19 and TRBJ2-1; possible D gene TRBD1, 5 bases. Sequenced sample: peripheral blood. The source is a man in his 70s who had recovered from COVID-19. The DNA of the CDR3 is TGTGCCAGTAGTATAGATTTGGGGCGCTACAATGAGCAGTTCTTC. Translation: CASSIDLGRYNEQFF.